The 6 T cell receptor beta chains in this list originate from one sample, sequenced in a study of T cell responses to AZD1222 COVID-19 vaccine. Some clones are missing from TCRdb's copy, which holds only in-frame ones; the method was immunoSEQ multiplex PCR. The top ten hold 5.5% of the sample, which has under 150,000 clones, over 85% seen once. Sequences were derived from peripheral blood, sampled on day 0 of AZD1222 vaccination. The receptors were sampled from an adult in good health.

The CDR3 here is CASSFLADLTDTQYF. DNA for the CDR3: TGTGCCAGCAGCTTCCTAGCGGACCTCACAGATACGCAGTATTTT. The chain couples TRBV11-1 to TRBJ2-3; 7 bases line up with TRBD2. This CDR3 comprises 15 residues. V was pared by 3 bases and J by 2 bases, with 5 bases of the junction left unmatched. The germline CDR1 and CDR2 sequences are SGHAT and FQDESV (reference sequence).

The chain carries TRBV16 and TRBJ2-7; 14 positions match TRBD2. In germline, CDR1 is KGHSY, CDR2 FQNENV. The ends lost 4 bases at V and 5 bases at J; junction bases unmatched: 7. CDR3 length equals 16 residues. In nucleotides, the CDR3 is TGTGCCAGCAGCCGCGTTTTGGGACTAGCGGGAGACGAGCAGTACTTC. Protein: CASSRVLGLAGDEQYF.

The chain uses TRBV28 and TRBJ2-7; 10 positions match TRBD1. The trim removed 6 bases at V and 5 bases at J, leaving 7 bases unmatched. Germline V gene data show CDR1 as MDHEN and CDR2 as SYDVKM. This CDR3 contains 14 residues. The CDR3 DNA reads TGTGCCAGCAGCCCCCGGACAGGGGGTCACGAGCAGTACTTC. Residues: CASSPRTGGHEQYF.

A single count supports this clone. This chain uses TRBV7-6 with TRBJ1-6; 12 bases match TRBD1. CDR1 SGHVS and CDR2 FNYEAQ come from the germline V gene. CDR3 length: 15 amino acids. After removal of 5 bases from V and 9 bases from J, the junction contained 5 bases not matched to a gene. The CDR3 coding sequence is TGTGCCAGCAGCGTCGGGACAGGGGGCACTTCACCCCTCCACTTT. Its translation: CASSVGTGGTSPLHF.

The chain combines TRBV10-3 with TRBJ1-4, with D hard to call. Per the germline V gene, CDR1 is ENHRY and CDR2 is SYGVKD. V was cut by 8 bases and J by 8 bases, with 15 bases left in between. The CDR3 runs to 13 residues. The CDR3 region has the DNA TGTGCCATCGGGAATCGAGAAAGGGAAAAACTGTTTTTT. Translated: CAIGNREREKLFF.

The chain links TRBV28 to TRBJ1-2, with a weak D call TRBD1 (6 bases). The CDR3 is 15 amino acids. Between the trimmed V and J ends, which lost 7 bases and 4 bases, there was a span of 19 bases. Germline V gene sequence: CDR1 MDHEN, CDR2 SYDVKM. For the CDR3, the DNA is TGTGCCAGCATCCCACAGGGCGTGTCGGGCTATGGCTACACCTTC. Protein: CASIPQGVSGYGYTF.